This T cell receptor beta chain was captured by sequencing in a study of molecular identifiers for immune sequencing clone quantification. Study-level background: Replicates involved a five-way split of RNA from about 20,000 or 100,000 naive CD8 cells, with sequencing of four. Study-wide results and caveats: Jurkat TCR RNA spiked in from one cell reportedly remained identifiable amid one million naive cells.

This clonotype was counted at least ten times. Its specificity is unknown. The V gene lost 0 bases and the J gene lost 1 base, with 10 bases spanning the gap. CDR1 SGHDN and CDR2 FVKESK come from the germline V gene. The CDR3 sequence is 16 residues long. Naive CD8 T cells were sorted as CD8+CD4-CCR7+CD45RA+. Previously described methods and listed TCR primers were employed for the bulk TCR libraries. TCRdb recomputed calls from the PCR reads with MiXCR, one row per CDR3 protein. The table has 550,000 to 750,000 distinct CDR3 sequences, just under 20% seen once. Sequenced: naive CD8+ T cells from blood, with Jurkat cell RNA spiked in. Indicated subset: FACS-sorted CD8+CD4-CCR7+CD45RA+ naive T cells. The TCR was taken from a human donor in good health. Some libraries in this study had Jurkat cell RNA spiked in. This chain uses TRBV14 with TRBJ1-3; D gene unclear. This CDR3 reads CASSQEWGLSGNTIYF. Written as DNA, the CDR3 is TGTGCCAGCAGCCAAGAATGGGGTTTATCTGGAAACACCATATATTTT.